The 30 T cell receptor beta chains below were found in one sample sequenced in a study of T cell responses to AZD1222 COVID-19 vaccine. The method was immunoSEQ multiplex PCR; TCRdb's version includes in-frame clones alone and lacks a portion of them. The sample holds 100,000 to 150,000 clones, around nine tenths seen once. Sequenced material: peripheral blood, taken on day 0 of AZD1222 vaccination. These receptors all come from an adult in good health.

The CDR3 coding sequence is TGTGCCAGCAGCCTGGGGCAGGGGGCGGTCTATGGCTACACCTTC. Protein sequence: CASSLGQGAVYGYTF. The chain carries TRBV28 and TRBJ1-2, with 8 bases lining up with TRBD1. V lost 6 bases and J lost 4; bases outside the gene matches: 10. The germline V gene has CDR1 MDHEN and CDR2 SYDVKM. The length of the CDR3 is 15 residues.

This clone was seen more than once but under ten times. The chain couples TRBV15 to TRBJ1-1, with D hard to call. This CDR3 region has 16 residues. Per germline, CDR1 LNHNV and CDR2 YYDKDF (reference sequence). V was trimmed by 0 bases and J by 0 bases, leaving 11 bases between them. Here the CDR3 reads CATSRDTGVMNTEAFF. The CDR3 DNA follows: TGTGCCACCAGCAGAGATACCGGGGTCATGAACACTGAAGCTTTCTTT.

The V call is TRBV5-1, the J call TRBJ1-6, with D hard to call. The length of the CDR3 is 14 residues. The V gene's germline CDR1 is SGHRS and CDR2 YFSETQ. Trimming took off 0 bases at V and 12 bases at J, with 13 bases between the two ends. The CDR3 region is CASSLEGEVGPLHF. The CDR3 DNA sequence: TGCGCCAGCAGCTTGGAGGGCGAAGTAGGACCCCTCCACTTT.

V gene TRBV5-1 combines with J gene TRBJ2-2; 10 bases agree with TRBD1. V dropped 2 bases and J dropped 8; count of bases not matched to a gene: 6. In germline, CDR1 is SGHRS, CDR2 YFSETQ. This CDR3 has 15 residues. The CDR3 spells CASSFQGQGSGELFF. DNA of the CDR3: TGCGCCAGCAGCTTCCAGGGACAGGGGTCTGGGGAGCTGTTTTTT.

The CDR3 nucleotides are TGTGCCAGCAGCCCCCCGGGACAGGGGGTGTTGAACGAGCAGTTCTTC. It is translated as CASSPPGQGVLNEQFF. The chain recombines TRBV7-2 with TRBJ2-1, with 11 bases matching TRBD1. Germline V lookup: CDR1 SGHTA, CDR2 FQGNSA. This CDR3 region has 16 residues. After removal of 5 bases from V and 10 bases from J, the junction contained 13 bases not matched to a gene.

The CDR3 DNA follows: TGTGCCAGCAGCCGTACAGGGGGGACTGAAGCTTTCTTT. It encodes CASSRTGGTEAFF. V and J are TRBV5-6 and TRBJ1-1, with 8 nucleotides matching TRBD1. V dropped 4 bases and J dropped 5; count of bases not matched to a gene: 4. This CDR3 is built from 13 residues. Germline V lookup: CDR1 SGHDT, CDR2 YYEEEE. Variable domain in full (rest from reference TRBV5-6 and TRBJ1-1): DAGVTQSPTHLIKTRGQQVTLRCSPKSGHDTVSWYQQALGQGPQFIFQYYEEEERQRGNFPDRFSGHQFPNYSSELNVNALLLGDSALYLCASSRTGGTEAFFGQGTRLTVV.

This clone was found a few times. The chain links TRBV9 to TRBJ2-3; the match to TRBD2 covers 10 bases. V was pared by 3 bases and J by 4 bases, with 5 bases of the junction left unmatched. This CDR3 region has 15 residues. Germline V CDR1 and CDR2: SGDLS, YYNGEE. This CDR3 reads CASSDTSGMADTQYF. CDR3 nucleotide sequence: TGTGCCAGCAGCGATACTAGCGGGATGGCAGATACGCAGTATTTT.

The J gene is TRBJ2-1, the V gene TRBV2; TRBD1 might be the D (5 bases). The germline gives CDR1 SNHLY, CDR2 FYNNEI. This CDR3 is built from 11 residues. The germline V and J ends were trimmed by 7 bases and 10 bases, with 11 bases remaining between them. The CDR3 sequence is CASNPRTEQFF. In nucleotides, the CDR3 is TGTGCCAGCAACCCCAGGACAGAGCAGTTCTTC.

CDR3 sequence: CASSLGQASGNTIYF. The CDR3 nucleotides are TGCGCCAGCAGCTTGGGGCAGGCCTCTGGAAACACCATATATTTT. The chain carries TRBV5-1 and TRBJ1-3, with D unresolved. The CDR3 is 15 residues long. Germline assignment: CDR1 SGHRS and CDR2 YFSETQ. Trimming shortened V by 0 bases and J by 0 bases, and 7 bases separated the two germline ends.

V and J are TRBV6-1 and TRBJ2-1; 9 bases map to TRBD2. CDR1 is MNHNS, CDR2 SASEGT, per germline. Trimming at V came to 8 bases and at J to 6 bases, leaving 8 bases not matched to a gene. The CDR3 covers 14 residues. CDR3 in amino acids: CASVTAGGPNEQFF. The CDR3 nucleotides read TGTGCCAGCGTCACGGCGGGGGGGCCCAATGAGCAGTTCTTC.

Relative to its sample, this clone is medium-sized. The chain has TRBV11-3 and TRBJ1-1; D is unresolved. The CDR3 has 13 residues. V was trimmed by 4 bases and J by 4 bases, leaving 10 bases between them. Per germline, CDR1 SGHNT and CDR2 YENEEA. The CDR3 is CASSSTWGTEAFF. CDR3 sequence (DNA): TGTGCCAGCAGCTCGACTTGGGGCACTGAAGCTTTCTTT.

This clone was seen a handful of times. The chain has TRBV4-3 and TRBJ1-2, with TRBD1 matching over 8 bases. With 4 bases clipped from V and 7 bases from J, the junction kept 11 bases outside the gene matches. The germline V gene encodes CDR1 LGHNA and CDR2 YSLEER. This CDR3 has 15 amino acids. This CDR3 is CASSPGTGHLGGYTF. DNA of the CDR3: TGCGCCAGCAGCCCCGGGACAGGCCACCTTGGTGGCTACACCTTC.

The rearrangement uses TRBV27 and TRBJ1-5; D may be TRBD1 (5 bases). V was trimmed by 4 bases and J by 6 bases, leaving 13 bases between them. Germline loops: CDR1 MNHEY, CDR2 SMNVEV (reference sequence). The CDR3 contains 14 residues. The CDR3 reads CASSYGQGGQPQHF. As DNA, the CDR3 is TGTGCCAGCAGTTACGGGCAGGGAGGTCAGCCCCAGCATTTT.

This clone was seen once. The chain combines TRBV10-3 with TRBJ2-5; the match to TRBD1 covers 8 bases. The V gene end was trimmed by 10 bases and the J gene end by 2 bases; junction bases not matched to a gene: 3. The CDR3 runs 12 residues. Per germline, CDR1 ENHRY and CDR2 SYGVKD. In DNA, the CDR3 is TGTGCCAGCCAGGGGGCTCAAGAGACCCAGTACTTC. Translated, it gives CASQGAQETQYF.

The chain recombines TRBV5-4 with TRBJ2-1; 8 bases agree with TRBD2. Germline V gene sequence: CDR1 SGHNT, CDR2 YYREEE (reference sequence). The length of the CDR3 is 19 residues. The trim removed 3 bases at V and 1 base at J, leaving 15 bases unmatched. The CDR3 sequence is CASSSYSGKGPSSYNEQFF. CDR3 DNA: TGTGCCAGCAGCTCTTATAGCGGGAAGGGCCCCTCTTCCTACAATGAGCAGTTCTTC.

The gene calls are TRBV6-5 and TRBJ2-7; no clear D. Germline lookup yields CDR1 MNHEY and CDR2 SVGAGI. V lost 0 bases and J lost 1, with 10 bases in between. The CDR3 is 15 residues long. The CDR3 here is CASSYSSGRSYEQYF. Here the CDR3 DNA reads TGTGCCAGCAGTTACTCGTCAGGTCGATCCTACGAGCAGTACTTC.

This clone appeared a single time. The chain couples TRBV11-3 to TRBJ1-4; D possibly corresponds to TRBD1 (5 bases). Germline-derived CDR1 and CDR2 are SGHNT and YENEEA. This CDR3 contains 13 residues. V lost 3 bases, J lost 6 bases, and 8 bases lay in between. The CDR3 protein is CASSFGTDEKLFF. In nucleotides, the CDR3 is TGTGCCAGCAGCTTCGGGACGGATGAAAAACTGTTTTTT.

V is TRBV20-1 and J is TRBJ2-1; a weak D match, TRBD2 (6 bases). CDR1 is DFQATT and CDR2 is SNEGSKA in the germline V gene (reference sequence). The V end was cut by 3 bases, the J end by 6 bases, with 9 bases between. The CDR3 runs to 12 residues. CDR3 amino acids: CSASVGGNEQFF. The CDR3 DNA sequence: TGCAGTGCTAGTGTGGGAGGCAATGAGCAGTTCTTC.

The chain combines TRBV6-5 with TRBJ1-3; D is unresolved. Germline lookup yields CDR1 MNHEY and CDR2 SVGAGI. The CDR3 contains 15 residues. Trimming stripped 4 bases from V and 2 bases from J, with 12 bases between. CDR3 sequence reads: CASSWLVTAGNTIYF. In DNA, the CDR3 is TGTGCCAGCAGTTGGTTGGTTACGGCTGGAAACACCATATATTTT.

The table lists this clone with a count of one. CDR3 amino acids: CASSSGGPGNTIYF. CDR3 coding DNA: TGTGCCAGCAGTTCCGGGGGACCTGGAAACACCATATATTTT. The rearrangement uses TRBV6-5 and TRBJ1-3, with D possibly matching TRBD1 (5 bases). The CDR3 runs 14 residues. CDR1 is MNHEY and CDR2 is SVGAGI in the germline V gene. Deletions cut 4 bases from V and 2 bases from J, with 9 bases between.

This chain joins TRBV6-2 or TRBV6-3 and TRBJ1-1, with D perhaps matching TRBD1 (5 bases). The CDR3 totals 13 residues. Per the germline V gene, CDR1 is MNHEY and CDR2 is SVGEGT. The V end lost 4 bases, the J end lost 5 bases, and 11 bases lay between the germline ends. CDR3 sequence reads: CASSSLSGTEAFF. The DNA for the CDR3 is TGTGCCAGCAGTTCCCTTTCAGGGACTGAAGCTTTCTTT.

This clone has more than one count but fewer than ten. The chain couples TRBV7-8 to TRBJ1-4, with TRBD1 matching 7 bases. The CDR3 contains 15 residues. Per germline, CDR1 SGHVS and CDR2 FQNEAQ. J gave up 4 bases and V 4 bases, and 6 bases lay outside the gene matches. Here the CDR3 reads CASSSDRVVNEKLFF. In DNA, the CDR3 is TGTGCCAGCAGCTCCGACAGGGTAGTTAATGAAAAACTGTTTTTT.

The gene calls are TRBV6-5 and TRBJ1-2; 7 bases agree with TRBD1. The V segment lost 6 bases and the J segment 7 bases; nucleotides outside the gene matches: 8. CDR1 MNHEY and CDR2 SVGAGI come from the germline V gene. The CDR3 spans 13 residues. The CDR3 spells CASSIDRVAGYTF. The CDR3 DNA reads as TGTGCCAGCAGCATAGACAGGGTTGCTGGCTACACCTTC.

The J gene is TRBJ1-5, the V gene TRBV12-3 or TRBV12-4, with D uncertain. V was shortened by 4 bases and J by 3 bases, with 7 bases between the two germline ends. The CDR3 is made up of 13 amino acids. CDR3: CASSSMINQPQHF. The CDR3 bases are TGTGCCAGCAGTTCCATGATCAATCAGCCCCAGCATTTT.

This sequence joins TRBV5-4 and TRBJ1-6, with TRBD1 matching over 10 bases. The germline V gene has CDR1 SGHNT and CDR2 YYREEE (reference sequence). Trimming removed 5 bases from V and 7 bases from J; junction bases left unmatched: 6. The CDR3 contains 15 residues. CDR3 loop: CASRPDRGLNSPLHF. DNA of the CDR3: TGTGCCAGCAGGCCTGACAGGGGGCTCAATTCACCCCTCCACTTT.

The chain employs TRBV14 and TRBJ1-2; no clear D. V was pared by 3 bases and J by 7 bases, with 12 bases between. CDR3 length equals 13 residues. Germline V gene data show CDR1 as SGHDN and CDR2 as FVKESK. The CDR3 DNA sequence: TGTGCCAGCAGCCAGTCGGCTAACGGTGGCTACACCTTC. The encoded protein is CASSQSANGGYTF.

V is TRBV7-2 and J is TRBJ2-4; the match to TRBD2 covers 7 bases. Germline V CDR1 and CDR2: SGHTA, FQGNSA. V lost 5 bases, J lost 5 bases, and 6 bases stayed unmatched. The CDR3 length is 14 residues. The CDR3 region is CASSARESQNIQYF. CDR3 nucleotide sequence: TGTGCCAGCAGCGCGCGGGAGAGTCAAAACATTCAGTACTTC. Filled out from reference TRBV7-2 and TRBJ2-4, the complete variable domain reads GAGVSQSPSNKVTEKGKDVELRCDPISGHTALYWYRQSLGQGLEFLIYFQGNSAPDKSGLPSDRFSAERTGGSVSTLTIQRTQQEDSAVYLCASSARESQNIQYFGAGTRLSVL.

This chain connects TRBV10-3 to TRBJ2-5, with TRBD2 matching over 11 bases. Germline V CDR1 and CDR2: ENHRY, SYGVKD. The length of the CDR3 is 15 residues. J gave up 2 bases and V 2 bases, and 1 base lay outside the gene matches. The CDR3 DNA reads as TGTGCCATCAGTGAGACTAGCGGGAGACAAGAGACCCAGTACTTC. Translation: CAISETSGRQETQYF.

The J gene is TRBJ1-5, the V gene TRBV5-1, with D maybe TRBD1 (6 bases). This CDR3 spans 14 amino acids. Germline-derived CDR1 and CDR2 are SGHRS and YFSETQ. The V end was cut by 0 bases, the J end by 6 bases, with 10 bases between. Here the CDR3 DNA reads TGCGCCAGCAGCTTGGAAGGGGGGGCTCAGCCCCAGCATTTT. Amino acids: CASSLEGGAQPQHF.

The chain is built from TRBV7-8 and TRBJ2-1; TRBD2 matches 7 bases. The CDR3 totals 18 residues. Germline V gives CDR1 SGHVS, CDR2 FQNEAQ. J was trimmed by 4 bases and V by 5 bases; bases with no gene match: 17. The CDR3 sequence: CASSIRAERGSRYNEQFF. DNA for the CDR3: TGTGCCAGCAGCATACGAGCTGAGCGCGGGAGTAGGTACAATGAGCAGTTCTTC.